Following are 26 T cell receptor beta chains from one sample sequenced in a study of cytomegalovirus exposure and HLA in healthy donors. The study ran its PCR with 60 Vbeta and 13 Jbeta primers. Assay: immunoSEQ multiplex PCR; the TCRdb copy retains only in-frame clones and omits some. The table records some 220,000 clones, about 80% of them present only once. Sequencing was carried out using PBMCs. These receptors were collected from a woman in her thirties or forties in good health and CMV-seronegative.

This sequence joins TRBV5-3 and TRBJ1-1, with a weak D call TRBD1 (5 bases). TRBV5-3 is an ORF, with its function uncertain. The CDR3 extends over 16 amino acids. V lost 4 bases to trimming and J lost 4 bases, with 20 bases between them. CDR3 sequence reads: CARSLGGGASGTEAFF. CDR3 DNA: TGTGCCAGAAGCCTGGGGGGAGGGGCCTCTGGCACTGAAGCTTTCTTT.

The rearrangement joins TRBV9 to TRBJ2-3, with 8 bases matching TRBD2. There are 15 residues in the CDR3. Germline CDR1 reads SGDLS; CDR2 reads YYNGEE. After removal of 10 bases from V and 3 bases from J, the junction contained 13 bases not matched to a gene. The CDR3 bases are TGTGCCTCCCAGCAAGCGGGGGTTTCTACAGATACGCAGTATTTT. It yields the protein CASQQAGVSTDTQYF. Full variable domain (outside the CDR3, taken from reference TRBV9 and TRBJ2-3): DSGVTQTPKHLITATGQRVTLRCSPRSGDLSVYWYQQSLDQGLQFLIQYYNGEERAKGNILERFSAQQFPDLHSELNLSSLELGDSALYFCASQQAGVSTDTQYFGPGTRLTVL.

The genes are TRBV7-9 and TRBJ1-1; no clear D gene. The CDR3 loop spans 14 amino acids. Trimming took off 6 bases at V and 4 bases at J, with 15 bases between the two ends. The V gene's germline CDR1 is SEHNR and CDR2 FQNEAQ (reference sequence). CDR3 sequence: CASSPYLSGTEAFF. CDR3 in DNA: TGTGCCAGCAGTCCCTATTTGAGCGGCACTGAAGCTTTCTTT. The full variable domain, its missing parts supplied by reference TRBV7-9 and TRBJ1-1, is DTGVSQNPRHKITKRGQNVTFRCDPISEHNRLYWYRQTLGQGPEFLTYFQNEAQLEKSRLLSDRFSAERPKGSFSTLEIQRTEQGDSAMYLCASSPYLSGTEAFFGQGTRLTVV.

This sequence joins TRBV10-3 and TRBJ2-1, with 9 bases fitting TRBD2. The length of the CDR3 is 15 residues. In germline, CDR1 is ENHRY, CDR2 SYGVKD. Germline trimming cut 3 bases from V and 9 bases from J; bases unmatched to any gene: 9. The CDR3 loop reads CAISDQRGVFGEQFF. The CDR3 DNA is TGTGCCATCAGTGACCAGCGGGGGGTCTTTGGTGAGCAGTTCTTC.

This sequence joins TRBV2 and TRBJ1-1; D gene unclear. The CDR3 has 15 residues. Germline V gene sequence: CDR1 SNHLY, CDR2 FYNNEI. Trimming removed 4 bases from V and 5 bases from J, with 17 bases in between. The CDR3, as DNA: TGTGCCAGCAGTGTACGAGTGGATTTGAGGACTGAAGCTTTCTTT. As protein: CASSVRVDLRTEAFF.

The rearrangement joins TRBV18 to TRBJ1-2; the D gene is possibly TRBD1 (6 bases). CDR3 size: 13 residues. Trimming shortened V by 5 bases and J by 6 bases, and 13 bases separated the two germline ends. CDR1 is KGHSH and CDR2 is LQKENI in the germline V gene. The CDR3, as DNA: TGTGCCAGCTCAACCGAACAGGGCCATGGCTACACCTTC. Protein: CASSTEQGHGYTF.

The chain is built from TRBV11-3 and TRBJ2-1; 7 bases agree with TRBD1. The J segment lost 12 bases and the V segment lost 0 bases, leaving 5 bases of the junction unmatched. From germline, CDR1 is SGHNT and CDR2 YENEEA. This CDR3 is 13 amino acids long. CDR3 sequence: CASSLDPQGVQFF. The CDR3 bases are TGTGCCAGCAGCTTAGACCCTCAGGGGGTGCAGTTCTTC.

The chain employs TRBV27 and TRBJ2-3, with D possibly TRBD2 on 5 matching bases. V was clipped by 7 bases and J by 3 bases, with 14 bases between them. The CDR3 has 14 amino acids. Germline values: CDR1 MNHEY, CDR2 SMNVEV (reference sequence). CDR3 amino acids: CASTSSRGTDTQYF. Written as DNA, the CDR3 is TGTGCCAGCACGAGTTCTAGAGGGACAGATACGCAGTATTTT.

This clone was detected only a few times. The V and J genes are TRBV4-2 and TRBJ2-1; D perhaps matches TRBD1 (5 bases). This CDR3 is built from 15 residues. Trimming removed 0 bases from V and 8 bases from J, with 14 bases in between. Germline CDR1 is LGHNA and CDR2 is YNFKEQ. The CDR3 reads CASSQDGAGVYEQFF. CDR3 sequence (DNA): TGTGCCAGCAGCCAAGATGGGGCTGGGGTTTATGAGCAGTTCTTC.

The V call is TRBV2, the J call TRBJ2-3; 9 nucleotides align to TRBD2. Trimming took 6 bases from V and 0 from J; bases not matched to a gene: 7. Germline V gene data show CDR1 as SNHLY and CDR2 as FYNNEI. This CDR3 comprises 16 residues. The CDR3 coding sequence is TGTGCCAGCAGCAGTCTGCGGGGGGGTAGCACAGATACGCAGTATTTT. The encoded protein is CASSSLRGGSTDTQYF.

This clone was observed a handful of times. CDR3 sequence (DNA): TGTGCCAGCAGCTTAGGGCCGGGTGAAAAACTGTTTTTT. Its protein product is CASSLGPGEKLFF. The chain combines TRBV13 with TRBJ1-4; D gene unclear. Trimming left V 0 bases short and J 7 bases short, with 6 bases between. Germline CDR1 PRHDT, CDR2 FYEKMQ (reference sequence). This CDR3 has 13 amino acids.

The CDR3 loop reads CASRTGGNADTQYF. CDR3 DNA: TGTGCCAGTAGGACAGGGGGCAATGCAGATACGCAGTATTTT. The J gene is TRBJ2-3, the V gene TRBV19; 10 bases fit TRBD1. The CDR3 is made up of 14 amino acids. V trimming: 6 bases; J trimming: 4 bases; junction bases outside the gene matches: 4. CDR1 is LNHDA, CDR2 SQIVND, per germline (reference sequence).

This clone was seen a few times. The CDR3 region is CASSSQGTGELFF. The CDR3 nucleotides read TGTGCCAGCAGTTCCCAGGGGACCGGGGAGCTGTTTTTT. The chain links TRBV6-4 to TRBJ2-2, with D perhaps TRBD1 (6 bases). This CDR3 is built from 13 residues. V gave up 5 bases and J gave up 5 bases, with 9 bases separating them. CDR1 and CDR2 (germline): MRHNA, SNTAGT.

DNA for the CDR3: TGCGCCAGCAGCCAAGACCCCAGCCAGGGGGCGGGTGGCTACACCTTC. It yields the protein CASSQDPSQGAGGYTF. The chain combines TRBV4-1 with TRBJ1-2, with 8 bases lining up with TRBD1. Unmatched junction bases numbered 10, after V lost 0 bases and J lost 7 bases. Germline V gene data show CDR1 as MGHRA and CDR2 as YSYEKL. The CDR3 is made up of 16 amino acids.

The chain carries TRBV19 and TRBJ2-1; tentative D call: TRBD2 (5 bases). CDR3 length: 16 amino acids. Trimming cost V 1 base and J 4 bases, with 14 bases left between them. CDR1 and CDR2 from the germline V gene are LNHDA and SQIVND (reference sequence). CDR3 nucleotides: TGTGCCAGTAGTATAGTTTTGGCGGGTATTTACAATGAGCAGTTCTTC. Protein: CASSIVLAGIYNEQFF.

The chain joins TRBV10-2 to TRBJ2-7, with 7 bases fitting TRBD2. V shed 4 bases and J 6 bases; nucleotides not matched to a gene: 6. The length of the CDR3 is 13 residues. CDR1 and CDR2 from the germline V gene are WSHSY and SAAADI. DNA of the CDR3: TGCGCCAGCAGTGCCGGACTAGTCTTCGAGCAGTACTTC. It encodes CASSAGLVFEQYF.

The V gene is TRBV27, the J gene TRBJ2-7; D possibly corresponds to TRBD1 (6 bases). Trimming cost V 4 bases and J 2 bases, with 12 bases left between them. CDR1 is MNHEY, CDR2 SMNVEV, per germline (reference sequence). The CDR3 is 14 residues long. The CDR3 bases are TGTGCCAGCAGTTCCAGGGGAAGGACCTACGAGCAGTACTTC. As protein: CASSSRGRTYEQYF.

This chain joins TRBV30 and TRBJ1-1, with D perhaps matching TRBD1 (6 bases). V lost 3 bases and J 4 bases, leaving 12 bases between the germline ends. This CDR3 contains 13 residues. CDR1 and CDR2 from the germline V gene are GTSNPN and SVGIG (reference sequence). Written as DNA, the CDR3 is TGTGCCTGGAGGAGAGGGGGAGTCACTGAAGCTTTCTTT. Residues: CAWRRGGVTEAFF.

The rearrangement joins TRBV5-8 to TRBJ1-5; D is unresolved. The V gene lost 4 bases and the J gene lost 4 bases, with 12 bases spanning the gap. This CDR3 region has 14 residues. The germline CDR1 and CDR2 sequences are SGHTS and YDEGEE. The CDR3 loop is CASSHREPNQPQHF. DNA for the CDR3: TGTGCCAGCAGCCACCGGGAGCCTAATCAGCCCCAGCATTTT. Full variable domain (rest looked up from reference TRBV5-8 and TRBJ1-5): EAGVTQSPTHLIKTRGQQATLRCSPISGHTSVYWYQQALGLGLQFLLWYDEGEERNRGNFPPRFSGRQFPNYSSELNVNALELEDSALYLCASSHREPNQPQHFGDGTRLSIL.

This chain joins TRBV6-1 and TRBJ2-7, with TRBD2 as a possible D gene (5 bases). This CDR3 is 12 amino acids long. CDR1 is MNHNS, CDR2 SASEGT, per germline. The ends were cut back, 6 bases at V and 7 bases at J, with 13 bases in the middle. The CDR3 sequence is CASSLYPGEQYF. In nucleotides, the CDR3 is TGTGCCAGCAGCCTGTATCCGGGGGAGCAGTACTTC.

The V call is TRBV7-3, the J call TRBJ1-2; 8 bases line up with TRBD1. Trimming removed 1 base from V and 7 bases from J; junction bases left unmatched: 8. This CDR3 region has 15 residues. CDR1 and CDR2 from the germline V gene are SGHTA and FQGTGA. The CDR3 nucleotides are TGTGCCAGCAGCTTAAAGGGGCAGGGGGCTGCTGGCTACACCTTC. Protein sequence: CASSLKGQGAAGYTF.

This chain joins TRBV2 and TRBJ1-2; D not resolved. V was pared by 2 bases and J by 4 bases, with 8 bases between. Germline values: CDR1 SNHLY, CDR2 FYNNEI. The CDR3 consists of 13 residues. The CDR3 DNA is TGTGCCAGCAGTGAACACAGTTCCTATGGCTACACCTTC. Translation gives CASSEHSSYGYTF.

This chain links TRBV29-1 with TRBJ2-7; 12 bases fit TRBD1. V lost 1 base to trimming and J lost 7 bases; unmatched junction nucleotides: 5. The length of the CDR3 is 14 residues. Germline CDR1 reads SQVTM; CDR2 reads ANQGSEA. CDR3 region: CSVEGPGQGAEQYF. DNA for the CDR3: TGCAGCGTTGAAGGCCCGGGACAGGGGGCGGAGCAGTACTTC.

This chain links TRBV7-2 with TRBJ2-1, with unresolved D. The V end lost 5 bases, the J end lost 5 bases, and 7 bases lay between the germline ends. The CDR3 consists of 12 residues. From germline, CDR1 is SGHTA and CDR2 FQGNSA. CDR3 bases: TGTGCCAGCAGCAAAGCCCACAATGAGCAGTTCTTC. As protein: CASSKAHNEQFF.

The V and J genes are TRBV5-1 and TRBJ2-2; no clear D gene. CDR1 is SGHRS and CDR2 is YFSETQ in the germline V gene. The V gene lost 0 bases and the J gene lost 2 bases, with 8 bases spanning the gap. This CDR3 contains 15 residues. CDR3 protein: CASSLVEVNTGELFF. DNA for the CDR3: TGCGCCAGCAGCTTGGTAGAGGTCAACACCGGGGAGCTGTTTTTT.

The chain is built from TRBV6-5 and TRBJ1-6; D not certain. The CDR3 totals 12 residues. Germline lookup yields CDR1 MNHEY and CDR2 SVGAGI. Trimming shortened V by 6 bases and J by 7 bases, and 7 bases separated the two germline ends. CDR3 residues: CASRVGNSPLHF. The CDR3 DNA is TGTGCCAGCAGGGTGGGCAATTCACCCCTCCACTTT.